This T cell receptor beta chain originates from a study of regulatory T cells in long-lasting Graves disease. Study-wide results and limits: Accuracy could have been hurt by small sample size.

Germline CDR1 ENHRY, CDR2 SYGVKD. V shed 5 bases and J 5 bases; nucleotides not matched to a gene: 8. The CDR3 sequence is 15 residues long. Specified time point: persistent/refractory GD, antithyroid drugs over 5 years with positive TRAb. Preparation of the TCR library used RNA extracted from PBMCs. Building of the TCR beta libraries involved iRepertoire HTBI primers and Arm-PCR of CDR3 regions. TCRdb reanalysed the multiplex PCR reads using MiXCR and keeps one entry per CDR3 protein. Of 600,000 to 800,000 distinct CDR3 sequences in the sample, 25% to 35% were seen once. This clonotype has more than one count but fewer than ten. What it binds is unknown.

This sample comprised peripheral blood mononuclear cells (PBMCs), obtained when the disease was refractory, from a patient treated with antithyroid drugs. The sequence was obtained from a female donor with Graves disease. V is TRBV10-3 and J is TRBJ1-4; TRBD1 matches 7 bases. The CDR3: CAISPRGTENEKLFF. Here the CDR3 DNA reads TGTGCCATCAGTCCACGAGGGACAGAGAATGAAAAACTGTTTTTT.